This T cell receptor beta chain was retrieved from a study of OX40 agonist ivuxolimab in advanced cancers. Study summary: Every patient in dose escalation had hepatocellular carcinoma, melanoma, renal cell or head and neck cancer.

Generated by immunoSEQ multiplex PCR, the TCRdb table keeps only in-frame clones and is missing some. The sample contains about 100,000 clones, roughly 87% of which appear only once. This CDR3 contains 13 residues. V trimming: 9 bases; J trimming: 6 bases; junction bases outside the gene matches: 6. CDR1 is LNHDA, CDR2 SQIVND, per germline (reference sequence). The count of this clone is one. This receptor was taken from an adult with an advanced solid tumor such as melanoma, head and neck, liver or kidney cancer. The sample in question was CD4+ or CD8+ T cells sorted from blood, obtained in a trial of the OX40 agonist ivuxolimab. This chain uses TRBV19 with TRBJ2-2; 8 bases agree with TRBD2. The CDR3 here is CASTLGGAGELFF. CDR3 in DNA: TGTGCCAGCACCCTCGGGGGGGCCGGGGAGCTGTTTTTT.